This is a list of T cell receptor beta chains from one sample in a study of early T cells in non-severe SARS-CoV-2 infection. TCRdb redid the calling of the 5' RACE reads with MiXCR, one entry per CDR3 protein. Found here are 55,000 to 65,000 distinct CDR3 sequences, roughly a tenth of them singletons; the top ten hold 6.5%. Sequencing used whole blood. The receptor set was obtained from an adult who was a healthcare worker with PCR-confirmed SARS-CoV-2 infection or an uninfected control (not recorded which). CDR3s include the opening cysteine and the closing phenylalanine or tryptophan. D genes are given only for firm matches. Rows may omit the clone size; those that give it use once, few, many or a size class.

j_gene | abundance | v_gene | d_gene | CDR3nt | CDR3aa
TRBJ2-1 | few | TRBV20-1 | TRBD2 | TGCAGTGCTAGAGATCTCCGCGGGAGGGTGGGGAATGAGCAGTTCTTC | CSARDLRGRVGNEQFF
TRBJ1-1 | many | TRBV11-2 | NA | TGTGCCAGCAGCTTGGTTAGCGGAAACACTGAAGCTTTCTTT | CASSLVSGNTEAFF
TRBJ2-1 | NA | TRBV27 | NA | TGTGCCAGCAGTTTCGGTCGAGAGCAGTTCTTC | CASSFGREQFF
TRBJ2-7 | NA | TRBV27 | NA | TGTGCCAGCAGTTCCTCCGGGTCCCCCTACGAGCAGTACTTC | CASSSSGSPYEQYF
TRBJ2-3 | many | TRBV7-9 | NA | TGTGCCAGCAGCGCCGGCGGTAGCACAGATACGCAGTATTTT | CASSAGGSTDTQYF
TRBJ2-2 | many | TRBV11-2 | NA | TGTGCCAGCAGCTTAAGCAGTAACACCGGGGAGCTGTTTTTT | CASSLSSNTGELFF
TRBJ2-3 | NA | TRBV20-1 | NA | TGCAGTGCTCCCGCGGTAGGATCAGATACGCAGTATTTT | CSAPAVGSDTQYF
TRBJ2-7 | NA | TRBV28 | NA | TGTGCCAGCAGTTTAATCCGCTCCGAGCAGTACTTC | CASSLIRSEQYF
TRBJ2-1 | NA | TRBV29-1 | NA | TGCAGCATGGGAACCCGAGGATCCTACAATGAGCAGTTCTTC | CSMGTRGSYNEQFF
TRBJ2-7 | many | TRBV18 | TRBD2 | TGTGCCAGCTCACCAGCGGGAGGGTGGTACGAGCAGTACTTC | CASSPAGGWYEQYF
TRBJ2-7 | NA | TRBV29-1 | NA | TGCAGCGTGGCGGAGTCCTACGAGCAGTACTTC | CSVAESYEQYF
TRBJ2-1 | few | TRBV19 | TRBD2 | TGTGCCAGTAGTATGAGGCTAGCGGACTACAATGAGCAGTTCTTC | CASSMRLADYNEQFF
TRBJ2-7 | NA | TRBV14 | NA | TGTGCCAGCACCACATCACTTGAACCCTACGAGCAGTACTTC | CASTTSLEPYEQYF
TRBJ2-1 | many | TRBV20-1 | NA | TGCAGTGCTAGGCCCGGGACAAACAACAATGAGCAGTTCTTC | CSARPGTNNNEQFF
TRBJ2-7 | NA | TRBV5-6 | NA | TGTGCCAGCAGCCCTGGGGGGCCAGGTCGGTCCTACGAGCAGTACTTC | CASSPGGPGRSYEQYF
TRBJ2-2 | many | TRBV6-5 | TRBD1 | TGTGCCAGCACCAGCCCGAGGACAGGGGGCTTCGGGGAGCTGTTTTTT | CASTSPRTGGFGELFF
TRBJ1-6 | NA | TRBV2 | TRBD1 | TGTGCCAACGACAGGGGCCCTTATTCACCCCTCCACTTT | CANDRGPYSPLHF
TRBJ1-1 | many | TRBV6-5 | TRBD1 | TGTGCCAGCAGTTCCCCGGGACAGGGGTTTGAAGCTTTCTTT | CASSSPGQGFEAFF
TRBJ2-1 | NA | TRBV7-9 | TRBD1 | TGTGCCAGCCTACCCGGGACAGGTTTTAGGAATGAGCAGTTCTTC | CASLPGTGFRNEQFF
TRBJ2-5 | many | TRBV4-3 | TRBD2 | TGCGCCAGCAGCCAACAGGGACTAGCGGGAGAAGAGACCCAGTACTTC | CASSQQGLAGEETQYF
TRBJ2-2 | NA | TRBV11-3 | NA | TGTGCCAGCAGCTTAGGGTCAGACACCGGGGAGCTGTTTTTT | CASSLGSDTGELFF
TRBJ2-7 | NA | TRBV28 | NA | TGTGCCAGCAGTGATAGTCAGGGAAGGACCTACGAGCAGTACTTC | CASSDSQGRTYEQYF
TRBJ1-5 | many | TRBV2 | NA | TGTGCCAGCCAGGGGATGCGCAATCAGCCCCAGCATTTT | CASQGMRNQPQHF
TRBJ2-5 | many | TRBV10-2 | NA | TGCGCCAGCAGTGAGATGAGTAGCGAAGAGACCCAGTACTTC | CASSEMSSEETQYF
TRBJ2-1 | many | TRBV7-3 | TRBD2 | TGTGCCAGCAGCTTAACGTCTGGCGGGAGCTACCCCTACAATGAGCAGTTCTTC | CASSLTSGGSYPYNEQFF
TRBJ2-3 | NA | TRBV12-3/TRBV12-4 | TRBD2 | TGTGCCAGCAGTTTATTAGCGGGAGTAGCAGATACGCAGTATTTT | CASSLLAGVADTQYF
TRBJ1-2 | many | TRBV10-3 | NA | TGTGCCATCAGTGAGACGCGGTTGGCGAGAACCTTC | CAISETRLARTF
TRBJ2-3 | many | TRBV5-6 | TRBD2 | TGTGCCAGCAGCTGCTTTCTCAAAAGGGCGGGAGGTTGCACAGATACGCAGTATTTT | CASSCFLKRAGGCTDTQYF
TRBJ2-7 | NA | TRBV2 | NA | TGTGCCAGCAGTGATTCGGGTTACCGGTACGAGCAGTACTTC | CASSDSGYRYEQYF
TRBJ1-1 | many | TRBV27 | TRBD1 | TGTGCCAGCAGCAGGACAGGGATTTGGACTGAAGCTTTCTTT | CASSRTGIWTEAFF
TRBJ2-7 | many | TRBV7-9 | TRBD2 | TGTGCCAGCAGCCCTACTGGACTAGCGGGAGACTACGAGCAGTACTTC | CASSPTGLAGDYEQYF
TRBJ2-5 | NA | TRBV29-1 | NA | TGCAGCGTCGTCCGGGACTCTCTTCAAGAGACCCAGTACTTC | CSVVRDSLQETQYF
TRBJ2-4 | few | TRBV12-3/TRBV12-4 | TRBD1 | TGTGCCAGCAGTGGAACAGGGGCGGACATTCAGTACTTC | CASSGTGADIQYF
TRBJ2-2 | NA | TRBV19 | NA | TGTGCCAGTAGCCAGGCAGGGGAGACCGGGGAGCTGTTTTTT | CASSQAGETGELFF
TRBJ1-2 | NA | TRBV6-5 | NA | TGTGCCAGCAGTGATACTAACTATGGCTACACCTTC | CASSDTNYGYTF
TRBJ2-7 | many | TRBV24-1 | NA | TGTGCCACCAGCTCTGGGCAGGGGACACCCCGTGAGCAGTACTTC | CATSSGQGTPREQYF
TRBJ2-7 | few | TRBV19 | NA | TGTGCCAGTAGTCGAGGACAGAGCTCCTACGAGCAGTACTTC | CASSRGQSSYEQYF
TRBJ1-2 | many | TRBV3-1 | NA | TGTGCCAGCAGCCTACAGGCGGGGGCGGGCTCCTATGGCTACACCTTC | CASSLQAGAGSYGYTF
TRBJ1-2 | NA | TRBV14 | TRBD1 | TGTGCCAGCAGGCCGACAGGGGGGTATGGCTACACCTTC | CASRPTGGYGYTF
TRBJ2-1 | many | TRBV4-3 | TRBD2 | TGCGCCAGCAGCCAAGGGGCCGGGACTAGCGGACTGAGCTCCTACAATGAGCAGTTCTTC | CASSQGAGTSGLSSYNEQFF
TRBJ2-5 | many | TRBV11-2 | NA | TGTGCCAGCAGCCAGTCGGTGGAGGCCCAAGAGACCCAGTACTTC | CASSQSVEAQETQYF